This passage covers 5 T cell receptor beta chains from one sample sequenced in a study of Graves' ophthalmopathy and Graves' hyperthyroidism. RNA transcripts were the source from which TCR beta CDR3 regions were amplified. An initial RT-PCR round employing HTBI primers preceded a second-round multiplex PCR. TCRdb ran MiXCR on the multiplex PCR reads and lists one entry per CDR3 protein. The sample lists some 250,000 distinct CDR3 sequences, around 50% seen once, with approximately 44% in the top ten. The sample comprised peripheral blood. The receptors stem from an adult man with Graves' ophthalmopathy.

The chain has TRBV13 and TRBJ2-7; tentative D call: TRBD1 (6 bases). CDR3 length equals 16 residues. The germline CDR1 and CDR2 sequences are PRHDT and FYEKMQ (reference sequence). Trimming took 3 bases from V and 0 from J, leaving 15 bases between them. CDR3 nucleotide sequence: TGTGCCAGCAGCTTGCCCCAGGGGATCCACTCCTACGAGCAGTACTTC. This sequence encodes CASSLPQGIHSYEQYF.

This clonotype appeared many times. The chain employs TRBV2 and TRBJ1-1, with 8 bases that match TRBD1. The CDR3 contains 14 residues. Per the germline V gene, CDR1 is SNHLY and CDR2 is FYNNEI. The V segment lost 8 bases and the J segment 7 bases; nucleotides outside the gene matches: 12. DNA for the CDR3: TGTGCCAGCGAAAAAAGCGACAGGGGAGTTGAAGCTTTCTTT. Protein sequence: CASEKSDRGVEAFF.

J is TRBJ2-7 and V is TRBV12-3 or TRBV12-4; D remains ambiguous. The length of the CDR3 is 11 residues. V shed 6 bases and J shed 3 bases, with 6 bases lying between them. The CDR3 is CASSHYYEQYF. In DNA, the CDR3 is TGTGCCAGCAGCCATTACTACGAGCAGTACTTC.

This clonotype showed up just a few times. The chain uses TRBV2 and TRBJ2-7; 7 nucleotides align to TRBD1. The CDR3 runs 12 residues. Germline CDR1 SNHLY, CDR2 FYNNEI. J was trimmed by 4 bases and V by 9 bases; bases with no gene match: 6. CDR3 bases: TGTGCCAGTAAGGGGGCGGGTTACGAGCAGTACTTC. Translating it yields CASKGAGYEQYF.

V is TRBV29-1 and J is TRBJ2-7; weak D call: TRBD1 (8 bases). Germline CDR1 SQVTM, CDR2 ANQGSEA. CDR3 length: 14 amino acids. V was clipped by 1 base and J by 2 bases, with 12 bases between them. Here the CDR3 reads CSVEVQGGAYEQYF. Written as DNA, the CDR3 is TGCAGCGTTGAAGTACAGGGGGGGGCCTACGAGCAGTACTTC.